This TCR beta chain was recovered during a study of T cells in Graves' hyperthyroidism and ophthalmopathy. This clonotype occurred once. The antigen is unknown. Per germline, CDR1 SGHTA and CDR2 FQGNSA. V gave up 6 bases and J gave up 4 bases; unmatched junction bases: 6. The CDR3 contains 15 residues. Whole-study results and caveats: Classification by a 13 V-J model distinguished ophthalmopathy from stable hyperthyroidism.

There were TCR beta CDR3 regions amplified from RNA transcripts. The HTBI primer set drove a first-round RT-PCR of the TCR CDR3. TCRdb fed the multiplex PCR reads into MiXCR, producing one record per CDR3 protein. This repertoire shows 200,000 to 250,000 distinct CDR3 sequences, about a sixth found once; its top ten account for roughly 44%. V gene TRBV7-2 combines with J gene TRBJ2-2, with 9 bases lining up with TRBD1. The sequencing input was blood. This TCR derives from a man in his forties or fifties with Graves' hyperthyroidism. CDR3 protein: CASSPGTGRTGELFF. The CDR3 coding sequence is TGTGCCAGCAGTCCCGGGACAGGGCGCACCGGGGAGCTGTTTTTT.